This T cell receptor beta chain comes out of a study of blood T cell repertoires in COVID-19. Study in general: Samples taken during acute and convalescent COVID-19 were collected in the United States, Italy and Spain. In each case, the material was cDNA or gDNA derived from T cells, B-cell-depleted T cells, or PBMCs.

The CDR3 loop spans 14 amino acids. CDR1 is LNHDA and CDR2 is SQIVND in the germline V gene (reference sequence). V was cut by 4 bases and J by 5 bases, with 14 bases left in between. Original handling: Reference gene primer amplification in the assay estimated nucleated cell counts. Using immunoSEQ multiplex PCR, the repertoire was profiled, and TCRdb retains in-frame clones only, with some absent. The DNA gave D and trimming, while V, J and clone size come from that table. The data contain under 100,000 clones, 75% to 90% of them singletons. This sequence was found in a male donor with acute or convalescent COVID-19. The sample was peripheral blood. The V and J genes are TRBV19 and TRBJ1-2; no reliable D call. The CDR3 nucleotides read TGTGCCAGTAGTACGGACGGGAGGGTATATGGCTACACCTTC. This gives the protein CASSTDGRVYGYTF.